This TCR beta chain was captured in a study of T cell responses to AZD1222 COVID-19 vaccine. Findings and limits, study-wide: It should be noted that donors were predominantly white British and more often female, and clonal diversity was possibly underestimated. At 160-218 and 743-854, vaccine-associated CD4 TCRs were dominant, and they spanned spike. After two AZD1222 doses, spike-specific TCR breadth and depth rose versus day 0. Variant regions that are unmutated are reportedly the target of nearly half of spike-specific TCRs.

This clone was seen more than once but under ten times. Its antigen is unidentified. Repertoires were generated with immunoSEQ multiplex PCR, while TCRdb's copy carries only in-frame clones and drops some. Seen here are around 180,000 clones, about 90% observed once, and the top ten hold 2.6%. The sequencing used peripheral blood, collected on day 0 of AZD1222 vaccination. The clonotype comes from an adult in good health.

CDR3 DNA sequence: TGTGCCAGCAGCTTAGTTCTATTTGGCGGGAGGGCCTTGGGTGAGCAGTTCTTC. Protein: CASSLVLFGGRALGEQFF. J is TRBJ2-1 and V is TRBV7-2; 9 bases are shared with TRBD2. V dropped 1 base and J dropped 9; count of bases not matched to a gene: 16. CDR3 size: 18 residues. Germline V lookup: CDR1 SGHTA, CDR2 FQGNSA.